This T cell receptor (beta chain) was retrieved from a study of blood T cell repertoires in COVID-19. Clones were read by immunoSEQ multiplex PCR, and TCRdb kept only the in-frame ones, dropping some. The table lists 250,000 or so clones, about 86% of them singletons. This CDR3 contains 16 residues. The V segment lost 3 bases and the J segment 4 bases; nucleotides outside the gene matches: 9. The V gene's germline CDR1 is SGDLS and CDR2 YYNGEE. The chain is built from TRBV9 and TRBJ1-2; 10 bases agree with TRBD1. The receptor's source is a middle-aged man who had recovered from COVID-19. Sequenced: PBMCs or T cells enriched from blood (not recorded which). CDR3 sequence: CASSAWGQGLPYGYTF. CDR3 DNA: TGTGCCAGCAGCGCCTGGGGACAGGGGCTCCCCTATGGCTACACCTTC.